This TCR beta chain appears in the sequencing data of a study of blood T cells in healthy people across ages. A second roughly 6 to 11 cycle PCR used barcoded and J-beta primers. One entry per CDR3 protein results from TCRdb running MiXCR on the 5' RACE reads. The top ten clones hold roughly 13% of a sample with around 1,000,000 distinct CDR3 sequences, roughly two fifths of them seen once. In this sample, this clonotype turned up a few times. Germline loops: CDR1 LGHDT, CDR2 YNNKEL (reference sequence). The CDR3 covers 14 residues. V lost 4 bases, J lost 9 bases, and 8 bases stayed unmatched. Sequencing was carried out using blood. The source is a young man in good health. This sequence joins TRBV3-1 and TRBJ2-1, with 8 positions matching TRBD2. The CDR3 is CASSPRTSFGEQFF. CDR3 DNA: TGTGCCAGCAGCCCCCGGACTAGCTTTGGTGAGCAGTTCTTC.